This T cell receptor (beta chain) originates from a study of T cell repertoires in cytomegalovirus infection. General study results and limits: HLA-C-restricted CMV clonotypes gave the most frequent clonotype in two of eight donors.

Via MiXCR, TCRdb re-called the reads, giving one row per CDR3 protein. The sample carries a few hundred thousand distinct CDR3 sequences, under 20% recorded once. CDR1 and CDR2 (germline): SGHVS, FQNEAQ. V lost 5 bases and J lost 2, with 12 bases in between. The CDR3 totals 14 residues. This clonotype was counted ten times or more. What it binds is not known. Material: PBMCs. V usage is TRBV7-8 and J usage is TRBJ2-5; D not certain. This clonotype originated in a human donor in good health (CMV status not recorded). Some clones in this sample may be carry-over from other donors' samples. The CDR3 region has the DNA TGTGCCAGCAGCCCTACGCGGATTCAAGAGACCCAGTACTTC. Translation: CASSPTRIQETQYF.